This entry is about one T cell receptor beta chain. Assay used: immunoSEQ multiplex PCR; TCRdb lists only in-frame clones, some missing. The data hold about 150,000 clones, with around 80% observed a single time. Recruitment covered about 25 US areas and drew participants whose ages spanned roughly 18 to 95 years. Cohort 3 donors were reported recovered after two negative PCRs, clearance, or symptom resolution. These data originate in a study of blood T cell repertoires in COVID-19. Overall study context: Sites in the United States, Italy and Spain provided acute and convalescent COVID-19 samples. T cells, B-cell-depleted T cells, or PBMCs provided the cDNA or gDNA that served as material.

With V trimmed by 2 bases and J by 7 bases, 2 bases remained unmatched. CDR3 length: 13 amino acids. CDR1 LGHDT and CDR2 YNNKEL come from the germline V gene (reference sequence). The sample taken for sequencing was PBMCs or T cells enriched from blood (not recorded which). This receptor was identified in a woman between 45 and 60 years old who had recovered from COVID-19. The V and J genes are TRBV3-1 (or the pseudogene TRBV3-2) and TRBJ1-5, with 7 bases aligning to TRBD1. CDR3 sequence reads: CASSQTGAQPQHF. CDR3 nucleotide sequence: TGTGCCAGCAGCCAAACAGGGGCACAGCCCCAGCATTTT.